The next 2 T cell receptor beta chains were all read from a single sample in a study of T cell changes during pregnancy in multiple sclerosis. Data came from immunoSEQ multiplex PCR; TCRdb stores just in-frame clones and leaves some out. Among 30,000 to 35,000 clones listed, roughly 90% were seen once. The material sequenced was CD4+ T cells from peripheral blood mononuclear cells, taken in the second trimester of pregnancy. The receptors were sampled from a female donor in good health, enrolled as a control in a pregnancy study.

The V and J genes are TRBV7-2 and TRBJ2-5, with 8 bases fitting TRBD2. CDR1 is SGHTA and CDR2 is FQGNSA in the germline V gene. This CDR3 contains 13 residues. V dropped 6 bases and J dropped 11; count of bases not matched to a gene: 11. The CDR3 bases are TGTGCCAGCAGTCAAGTCGCGGGGGGCATGCAGTACTTC. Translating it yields CASSQVAGGMQYF.

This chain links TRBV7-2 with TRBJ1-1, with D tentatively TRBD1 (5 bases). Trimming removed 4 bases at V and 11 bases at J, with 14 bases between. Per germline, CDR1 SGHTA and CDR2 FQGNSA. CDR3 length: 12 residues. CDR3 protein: CASSSRTGRAFF. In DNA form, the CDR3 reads TGTGCCAGCAGCTCGCGTACAGGCAGGGCTTTCTTT.